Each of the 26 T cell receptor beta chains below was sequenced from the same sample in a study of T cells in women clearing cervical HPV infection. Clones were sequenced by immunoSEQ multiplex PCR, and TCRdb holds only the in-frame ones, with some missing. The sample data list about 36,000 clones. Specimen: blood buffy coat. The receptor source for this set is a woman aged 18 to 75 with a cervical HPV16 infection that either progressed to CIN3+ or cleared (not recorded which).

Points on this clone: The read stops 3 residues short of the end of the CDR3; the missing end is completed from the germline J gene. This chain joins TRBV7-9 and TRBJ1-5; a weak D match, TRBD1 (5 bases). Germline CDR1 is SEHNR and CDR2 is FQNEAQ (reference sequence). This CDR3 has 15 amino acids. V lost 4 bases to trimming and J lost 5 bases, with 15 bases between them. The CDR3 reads CASSSPRRGHQPQHF. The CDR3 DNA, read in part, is TGTGCCAGCAGCTCCCCCAGGAGGGGTCATCAGCCC. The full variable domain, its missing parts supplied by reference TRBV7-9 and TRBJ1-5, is DTGVSQNPRHKITKRGQNVTFRCDPISEHNRLYWYRQTLGQGPEFLTYFQNEAQLEKSRLLSDRFSAERPKGSFSTLEIQRTEQGDSAMYLCASSSPRRGHQPQHFGDGTRLSIL.

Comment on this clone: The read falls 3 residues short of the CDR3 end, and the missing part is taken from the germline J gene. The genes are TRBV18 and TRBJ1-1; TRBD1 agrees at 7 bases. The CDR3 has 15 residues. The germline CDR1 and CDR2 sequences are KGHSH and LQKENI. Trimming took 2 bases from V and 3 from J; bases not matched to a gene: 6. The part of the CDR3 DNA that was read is TGTGCCAGCTCACCAGACAGGGTGAAGGACACTGAA. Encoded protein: CASSPDRVKDTE. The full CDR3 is CASSPDRVKDTEAFF.

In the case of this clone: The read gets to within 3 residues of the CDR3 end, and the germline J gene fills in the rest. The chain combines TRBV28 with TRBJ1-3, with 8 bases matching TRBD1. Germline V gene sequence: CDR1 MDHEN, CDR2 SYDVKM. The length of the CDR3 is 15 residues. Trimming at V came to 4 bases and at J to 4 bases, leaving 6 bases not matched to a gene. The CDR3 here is CASSSQGARGNTIYF. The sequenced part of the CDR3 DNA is TGTGCCAGCAGTTCCCAGGGGGCGCGGGGAAACACC.

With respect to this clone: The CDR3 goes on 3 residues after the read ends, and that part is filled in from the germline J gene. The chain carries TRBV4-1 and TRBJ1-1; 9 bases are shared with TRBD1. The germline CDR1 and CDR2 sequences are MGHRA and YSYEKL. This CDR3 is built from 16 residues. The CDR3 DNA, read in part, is TGCGCCAGCAGCCAAGTGGGGAGGGGGCACAGGGGGCGA. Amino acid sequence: CASSQVGRGHRGR. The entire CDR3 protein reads CASSQVGRGHRGRAFF.

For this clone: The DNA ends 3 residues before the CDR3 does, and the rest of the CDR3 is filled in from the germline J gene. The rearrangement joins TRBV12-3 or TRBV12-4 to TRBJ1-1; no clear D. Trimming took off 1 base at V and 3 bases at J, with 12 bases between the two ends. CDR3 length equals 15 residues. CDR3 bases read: TGTGCCAGCAGTTTAGATAGCCCTTGGGACACTGAA. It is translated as CASSLDSPWDTE. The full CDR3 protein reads CASSLDSPWDTEAFF.

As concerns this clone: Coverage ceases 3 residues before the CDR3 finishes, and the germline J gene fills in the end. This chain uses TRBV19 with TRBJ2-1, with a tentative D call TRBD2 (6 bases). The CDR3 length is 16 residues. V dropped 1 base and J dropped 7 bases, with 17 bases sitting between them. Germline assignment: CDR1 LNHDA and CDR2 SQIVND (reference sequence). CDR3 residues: CASSIAGEPLLNEQFF. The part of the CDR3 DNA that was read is TGTGCCAGTAGTATAGCGGGGGAACCCCTCTTAAATGAG.

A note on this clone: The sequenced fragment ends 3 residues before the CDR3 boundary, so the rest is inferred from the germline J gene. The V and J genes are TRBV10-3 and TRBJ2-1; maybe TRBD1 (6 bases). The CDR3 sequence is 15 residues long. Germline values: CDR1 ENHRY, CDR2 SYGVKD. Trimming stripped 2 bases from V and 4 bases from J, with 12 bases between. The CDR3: CAISETRGSYNEQFF. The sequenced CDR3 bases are TGTGCCATCAGTGAGACCAGGGGTTCGTACAATGAG.

The CDR3 bases that were read are TGTGCCAGTGACTTAACAGGTTTAGGCACTGAA. It is translated as CASDLTGLGTE. The complete CDR3 sequence is CASDLTGLGTEAFF. The rearrangement links TRBV10-3 to TRBJ1-1, with D possibly being TRBD1 (5 bases). The read terminates 3 residues ahead of where the CDR3 ends, so the germline J gene completes it. V was clipped by 10 bases and J by 4 bases, with 19 bases between them. CDR3 length equals 14 residues. In germline, CDR1 is ENHRY, CDR2 SYGVKD.

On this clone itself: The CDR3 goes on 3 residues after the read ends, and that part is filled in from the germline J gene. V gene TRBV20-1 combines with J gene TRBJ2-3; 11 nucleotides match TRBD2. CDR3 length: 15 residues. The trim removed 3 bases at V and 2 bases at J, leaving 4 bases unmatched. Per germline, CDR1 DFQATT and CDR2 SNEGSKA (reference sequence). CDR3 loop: CSARVAGGPTDTQYF. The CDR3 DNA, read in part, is TGCAGTGCTAGGGTAGCGGGAGGGCCCACAGATACG.

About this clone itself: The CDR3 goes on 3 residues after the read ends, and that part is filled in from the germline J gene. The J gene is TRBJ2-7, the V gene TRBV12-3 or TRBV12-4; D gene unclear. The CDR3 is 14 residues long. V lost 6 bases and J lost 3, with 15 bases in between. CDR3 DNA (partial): TGTGCCAGCAGCGCGGAGCCCATATTCTACGAG. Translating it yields CASSAEPIFYE. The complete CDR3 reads CASSAEPIFYEQYF.

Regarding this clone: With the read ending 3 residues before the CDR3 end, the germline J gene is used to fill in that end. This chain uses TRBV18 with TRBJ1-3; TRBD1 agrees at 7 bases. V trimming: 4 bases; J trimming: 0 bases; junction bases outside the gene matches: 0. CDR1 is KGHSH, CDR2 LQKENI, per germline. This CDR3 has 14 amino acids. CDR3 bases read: TGTGCCAGCTCACGGGACAGCTCTGGAAACACC. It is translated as CASSRDSSGNT. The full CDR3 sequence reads CASSRDSSGNTIYF.

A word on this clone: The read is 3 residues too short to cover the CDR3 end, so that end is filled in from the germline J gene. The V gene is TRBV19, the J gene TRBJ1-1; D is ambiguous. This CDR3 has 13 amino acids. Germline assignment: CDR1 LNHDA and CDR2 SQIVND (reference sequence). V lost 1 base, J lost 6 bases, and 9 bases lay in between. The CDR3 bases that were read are TGTGCCAGTAGTATAGGGTCCCGGGCTGAA. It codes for CASSIGSRAE. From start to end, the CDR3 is CASSIGSRAEAFF.

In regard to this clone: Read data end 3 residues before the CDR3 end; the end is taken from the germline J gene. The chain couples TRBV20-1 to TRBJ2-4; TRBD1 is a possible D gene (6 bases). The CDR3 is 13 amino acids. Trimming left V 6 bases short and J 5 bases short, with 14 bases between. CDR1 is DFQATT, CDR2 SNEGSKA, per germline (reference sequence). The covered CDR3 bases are TGCAGTGCCCTTAGACAGGACCAAAACATT. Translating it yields CSALRQDQNI. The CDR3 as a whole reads CSALRQDQNIQYF.

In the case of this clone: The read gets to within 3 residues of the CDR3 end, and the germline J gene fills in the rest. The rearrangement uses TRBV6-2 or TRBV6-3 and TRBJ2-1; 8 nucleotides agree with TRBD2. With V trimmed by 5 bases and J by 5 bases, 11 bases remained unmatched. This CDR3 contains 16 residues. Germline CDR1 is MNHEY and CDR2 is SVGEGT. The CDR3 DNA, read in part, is TGTGCCAGCAGTAAGGCGGCGGGAGGAAGGAACAATGAG. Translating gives CASSKAAGGRNNE. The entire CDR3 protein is CASSKAAGGRNNEQFF.

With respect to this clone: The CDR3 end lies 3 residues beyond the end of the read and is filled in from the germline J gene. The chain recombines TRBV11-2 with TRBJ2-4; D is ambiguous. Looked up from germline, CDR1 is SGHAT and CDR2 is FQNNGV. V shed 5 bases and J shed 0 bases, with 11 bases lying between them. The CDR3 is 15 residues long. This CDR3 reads CASSRHAVAKNIQYF. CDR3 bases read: TGTGCCAGCAGCAGACATGCCGTAGCCAAAAACATT.

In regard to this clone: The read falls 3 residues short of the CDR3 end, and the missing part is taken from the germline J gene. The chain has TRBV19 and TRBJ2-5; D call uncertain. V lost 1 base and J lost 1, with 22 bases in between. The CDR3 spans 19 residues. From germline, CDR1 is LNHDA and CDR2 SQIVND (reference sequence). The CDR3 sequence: CASSIVRTSSMKLQETQYF. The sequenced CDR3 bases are TGTGCCAGTAGTATAGTACGAACGTCCTCCATGAAACTCCAAGAGACC. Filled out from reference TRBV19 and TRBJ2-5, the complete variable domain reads DGGITQSPKYLFRKEGQNVTLSCEQNLNHDAMYWYRQDPGQGLRLIYYSQIVNDFQKGDIAEGYSVSREKKESFPLTVTSAQKNPTAFYLCASSIVRTSSMKLQETQYFGPGTRLLVL.

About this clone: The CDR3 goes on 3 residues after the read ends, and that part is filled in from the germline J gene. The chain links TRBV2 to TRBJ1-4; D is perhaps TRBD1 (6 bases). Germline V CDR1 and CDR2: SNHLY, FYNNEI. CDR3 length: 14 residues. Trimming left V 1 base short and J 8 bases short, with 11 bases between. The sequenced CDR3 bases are TGTGCCAGCAGTGAAGACAGGGCACGGGAAAAA. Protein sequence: CASSEDRAREK. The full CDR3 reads CASSEDRAREKLFF.

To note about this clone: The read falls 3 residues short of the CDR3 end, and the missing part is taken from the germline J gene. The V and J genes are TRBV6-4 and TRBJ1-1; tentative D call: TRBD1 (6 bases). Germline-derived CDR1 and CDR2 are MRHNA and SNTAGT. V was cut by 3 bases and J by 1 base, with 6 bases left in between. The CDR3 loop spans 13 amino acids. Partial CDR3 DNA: TGTGCCAGCAGTGAGGGGGCGAACACTGAA. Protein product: CASSEGANTE. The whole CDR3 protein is CASSEGANTEAFF.

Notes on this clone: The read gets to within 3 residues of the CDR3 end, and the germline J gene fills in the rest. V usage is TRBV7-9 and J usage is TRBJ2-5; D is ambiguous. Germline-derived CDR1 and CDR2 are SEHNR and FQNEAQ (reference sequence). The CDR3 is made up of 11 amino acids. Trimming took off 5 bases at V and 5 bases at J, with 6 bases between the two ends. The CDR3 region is CASSPLETQYF. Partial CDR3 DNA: TGTGCCAGCAGCCCCCTCGAGACC.

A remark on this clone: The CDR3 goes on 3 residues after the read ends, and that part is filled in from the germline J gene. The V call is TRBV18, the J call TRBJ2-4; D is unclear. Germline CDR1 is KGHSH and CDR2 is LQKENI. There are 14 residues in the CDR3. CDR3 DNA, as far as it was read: TGTGCCAGCTCACTCAGCCCGGCGCACTATGGT. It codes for CASSLSPAHYG. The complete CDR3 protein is CASSLSPAHYGQYF.

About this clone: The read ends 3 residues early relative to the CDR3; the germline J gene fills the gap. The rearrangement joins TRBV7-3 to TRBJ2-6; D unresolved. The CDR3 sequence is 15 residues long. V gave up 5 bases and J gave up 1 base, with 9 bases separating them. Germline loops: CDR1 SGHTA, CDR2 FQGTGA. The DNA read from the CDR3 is TGTGCCAGCAGCCCAAGGGCATCTGGGGCCAACGTC. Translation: CASSPRASGANV. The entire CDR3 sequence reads CASSPRASGANVLTF.

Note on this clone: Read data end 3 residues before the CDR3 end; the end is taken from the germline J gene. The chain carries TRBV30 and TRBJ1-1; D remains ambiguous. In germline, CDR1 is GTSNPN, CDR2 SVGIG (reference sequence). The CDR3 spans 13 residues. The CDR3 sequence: CAWSVVAGGRAFF. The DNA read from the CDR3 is TGTGCCTGGAGTGTTGTGGCGGGTGGGCGA.

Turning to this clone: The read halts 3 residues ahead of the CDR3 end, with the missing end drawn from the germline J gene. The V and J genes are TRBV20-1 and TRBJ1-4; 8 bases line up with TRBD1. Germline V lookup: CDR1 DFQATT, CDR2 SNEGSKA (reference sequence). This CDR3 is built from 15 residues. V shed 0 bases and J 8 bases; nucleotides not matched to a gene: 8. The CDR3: CSARDTDRVDEKLFF. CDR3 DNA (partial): TGCAGTGCTAGAGATACGGACAGGGTGGACGAAAAA.

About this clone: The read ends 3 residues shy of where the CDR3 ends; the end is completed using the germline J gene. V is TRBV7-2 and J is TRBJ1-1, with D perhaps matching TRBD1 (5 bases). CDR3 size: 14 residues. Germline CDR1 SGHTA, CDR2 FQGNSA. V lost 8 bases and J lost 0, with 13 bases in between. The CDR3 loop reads CASGVGPLNTEAFF. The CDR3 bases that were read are TGTGCCAGCGGGGTGGGGCCCTTGAACACTGAA.

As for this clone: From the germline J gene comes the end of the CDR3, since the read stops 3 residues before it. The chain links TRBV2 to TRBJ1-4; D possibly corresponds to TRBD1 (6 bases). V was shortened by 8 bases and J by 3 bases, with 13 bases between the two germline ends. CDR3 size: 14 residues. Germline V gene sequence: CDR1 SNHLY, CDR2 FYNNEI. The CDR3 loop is CASRAGVPNEKLFF. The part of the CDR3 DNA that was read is TGTGCCAGCCGAGCAGGGGTCCCTAATGAAAAA.

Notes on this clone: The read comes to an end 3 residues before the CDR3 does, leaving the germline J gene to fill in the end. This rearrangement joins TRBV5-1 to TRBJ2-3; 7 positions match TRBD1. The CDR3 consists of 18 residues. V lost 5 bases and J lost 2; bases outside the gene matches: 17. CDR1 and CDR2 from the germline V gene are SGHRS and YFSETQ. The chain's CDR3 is CASRVKQGPLLNTDTQYF. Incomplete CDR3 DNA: TGCGCCAGCAGGGTCAAACAGGGGCCTCTTTTAAACACAGATACG. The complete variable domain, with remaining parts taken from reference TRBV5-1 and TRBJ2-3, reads KAGVTQTPRYLIKTRGQQVTLSCSPISGHRSVSWYQQTPGQGLQFLFEYFSETQRNKGNFPGRFSGRQFSNSRSEMNVSTLELGDSALYLCASRVKQGPLLNTDTQYFGPGTRLTVL.